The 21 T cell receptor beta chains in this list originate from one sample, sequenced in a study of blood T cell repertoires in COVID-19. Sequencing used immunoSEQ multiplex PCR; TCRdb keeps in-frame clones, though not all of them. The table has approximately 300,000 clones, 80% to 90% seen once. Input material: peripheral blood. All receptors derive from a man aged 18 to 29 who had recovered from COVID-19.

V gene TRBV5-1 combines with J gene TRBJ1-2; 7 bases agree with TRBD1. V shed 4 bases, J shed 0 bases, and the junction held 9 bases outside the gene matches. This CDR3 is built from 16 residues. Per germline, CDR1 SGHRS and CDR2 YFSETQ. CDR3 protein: CASSPTPGQPNYGYTF. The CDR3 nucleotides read TGCGCCAGCAGCCCTACCCCGGGACAGCCTAACTATGGCTACACCTTC.

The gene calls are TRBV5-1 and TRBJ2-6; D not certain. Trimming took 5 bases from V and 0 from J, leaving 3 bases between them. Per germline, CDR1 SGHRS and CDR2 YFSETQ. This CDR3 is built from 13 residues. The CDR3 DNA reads TGCGCCAGCAGTTACTCTGGGGCCAACGTCCTGACTTTC. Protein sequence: CASSYSGANVLTF.

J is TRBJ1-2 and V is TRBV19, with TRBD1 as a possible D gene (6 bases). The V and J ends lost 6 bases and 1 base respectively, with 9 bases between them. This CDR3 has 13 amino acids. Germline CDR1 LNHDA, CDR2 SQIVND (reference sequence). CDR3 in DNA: TGTGCCAGTAGCCGGACAGTTAACTATGGCTACACCTTC. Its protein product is CASSRTVNYGYTF.

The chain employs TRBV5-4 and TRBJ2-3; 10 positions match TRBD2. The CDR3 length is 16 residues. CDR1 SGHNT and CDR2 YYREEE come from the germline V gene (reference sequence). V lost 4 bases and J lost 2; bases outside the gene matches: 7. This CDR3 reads CASSPRTSGNTDTQYF. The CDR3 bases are TGTGCCAGCAGCCCTCGGACTAGCGGAAACACAGATACGCAGTATTTT.

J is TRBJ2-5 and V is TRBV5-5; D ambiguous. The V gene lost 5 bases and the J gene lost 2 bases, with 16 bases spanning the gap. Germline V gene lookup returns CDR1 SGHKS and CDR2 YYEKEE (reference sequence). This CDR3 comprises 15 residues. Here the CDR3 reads CASRLTSLRQETQYF. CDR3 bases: TGTGCCAGCAGGTTGACGAGTCTCCGACAAGAGACCCAGTACTTC.

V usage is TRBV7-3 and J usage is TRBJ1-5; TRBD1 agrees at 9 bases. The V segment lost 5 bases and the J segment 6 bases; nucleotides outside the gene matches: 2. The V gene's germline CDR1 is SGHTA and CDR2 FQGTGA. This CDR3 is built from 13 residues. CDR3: CASSLDRGQPQHF. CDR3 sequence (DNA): TGTGCCAGCAGCCTGGACAGGGGTCAGCCCCAGCATTTT.

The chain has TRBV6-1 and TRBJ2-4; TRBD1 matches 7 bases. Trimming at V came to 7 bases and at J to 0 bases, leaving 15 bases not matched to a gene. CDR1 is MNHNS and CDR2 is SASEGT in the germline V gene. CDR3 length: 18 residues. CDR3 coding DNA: TGTGCCAGCACTGAGAACAGGGGTGCGGTCCTAGCCAAAAACATTCAGTACTTC. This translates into CASTENRGAVLAKNIQYF.

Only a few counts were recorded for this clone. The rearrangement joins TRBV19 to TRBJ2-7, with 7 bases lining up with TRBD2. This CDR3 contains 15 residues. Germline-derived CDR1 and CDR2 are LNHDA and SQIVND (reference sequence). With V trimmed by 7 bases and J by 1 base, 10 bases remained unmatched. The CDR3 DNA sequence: TGTGCCAGTAAGCCCAGCGGGACGGGTTCCTACGAGCAGTACTTC. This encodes CASKPSGTGSYEQYF.

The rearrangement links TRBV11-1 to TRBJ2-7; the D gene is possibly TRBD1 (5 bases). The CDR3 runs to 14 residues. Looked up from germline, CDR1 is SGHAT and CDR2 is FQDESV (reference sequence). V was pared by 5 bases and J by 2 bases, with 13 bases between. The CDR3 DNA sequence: TGTGCCAGCAGCCTATATCAGGACACCTACGAGCAGTACTTC. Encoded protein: CASSLYQDTYEQYF.

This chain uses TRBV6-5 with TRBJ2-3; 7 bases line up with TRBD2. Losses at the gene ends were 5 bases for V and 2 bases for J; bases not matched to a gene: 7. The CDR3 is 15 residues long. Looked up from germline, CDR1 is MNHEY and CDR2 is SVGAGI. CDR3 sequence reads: CASSPLAAATDTQYF. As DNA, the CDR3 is TGTGCCAGCAGTCCCCTAGCGGCCGCCACAGATACGCAGTATTTT.

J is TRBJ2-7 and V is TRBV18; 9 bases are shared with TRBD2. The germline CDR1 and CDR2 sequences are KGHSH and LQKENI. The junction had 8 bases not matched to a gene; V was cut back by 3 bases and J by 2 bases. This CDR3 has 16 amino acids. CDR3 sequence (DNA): TGTGCCAGCTCACCTAGCGGGCGGGAGGGTACCTACGAGCAGTACTTC. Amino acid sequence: CASSPSGREGTYEQYF. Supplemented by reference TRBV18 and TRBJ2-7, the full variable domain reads NAGVMQNPRHLVRRRGQEARLRCSPMKGHSHVYWYRQLPEEGLKFMVYLQKENIIDESGMPKERFSAEFPKEGPSILRIQQVVRGDSAAYFCASSPSGREGTYEQYFGPGTRLTVT.

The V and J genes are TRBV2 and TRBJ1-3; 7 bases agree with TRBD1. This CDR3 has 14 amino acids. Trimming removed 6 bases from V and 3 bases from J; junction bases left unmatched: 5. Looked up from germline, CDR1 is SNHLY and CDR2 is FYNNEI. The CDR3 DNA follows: TGTGCCAGCAGGCAGACAGGGAGTGGAAACACCATATATTTT. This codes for CASRQTGSGNTIYF. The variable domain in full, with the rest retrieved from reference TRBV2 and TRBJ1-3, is EPEVTQTPSHQVTQMGQEVILRCVPISNHLYFYWYRQILGQKVEFLVSFYNNEISEKSEIFDDQFSVERPDGSNFTLKIRSTKLEDSAMYFCASRQTGSGNTIYFGEGSWLTVV.

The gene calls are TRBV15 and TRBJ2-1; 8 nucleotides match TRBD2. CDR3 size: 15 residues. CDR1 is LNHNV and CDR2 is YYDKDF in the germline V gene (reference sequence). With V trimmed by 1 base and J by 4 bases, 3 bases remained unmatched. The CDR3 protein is CATSRVAGGYNEQFF. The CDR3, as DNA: TGTGCCACCAGCAGAGTCGCGGGGGGTTACAATGAGCAGTTCTTC.

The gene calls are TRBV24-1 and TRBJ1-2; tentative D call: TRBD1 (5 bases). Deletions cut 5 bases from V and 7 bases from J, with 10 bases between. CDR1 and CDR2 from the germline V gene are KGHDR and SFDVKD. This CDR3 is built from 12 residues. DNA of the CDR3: TGTGCCACCAGTGCAGGGCGGGGTGGCTACACCTTC. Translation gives CATSAGRGGYTF.

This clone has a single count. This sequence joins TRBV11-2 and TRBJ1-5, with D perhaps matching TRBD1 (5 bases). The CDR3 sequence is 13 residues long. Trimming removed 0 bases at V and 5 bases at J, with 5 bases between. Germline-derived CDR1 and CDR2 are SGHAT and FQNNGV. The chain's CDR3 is CASSLEGDQPQHF. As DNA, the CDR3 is TGTGCCAGCAGCTTAGAAGGGGATCAGCCCCAGCATTTT.

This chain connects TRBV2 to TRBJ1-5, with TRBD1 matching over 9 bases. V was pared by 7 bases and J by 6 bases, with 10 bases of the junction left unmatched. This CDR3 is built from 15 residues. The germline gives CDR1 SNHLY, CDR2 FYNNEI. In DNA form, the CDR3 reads TGTGCCAGCACCGAAGGGGGACAGGGCAGTCAGCCCCAGCATTTT. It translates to CASTEGGQGSQPQHF.

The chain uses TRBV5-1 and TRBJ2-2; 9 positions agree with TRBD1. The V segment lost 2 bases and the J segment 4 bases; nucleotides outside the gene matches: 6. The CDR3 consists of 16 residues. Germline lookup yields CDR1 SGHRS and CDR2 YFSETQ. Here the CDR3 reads CASSLTGQGVTGELFF. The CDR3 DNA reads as TGCGCCAGCAGCTTAACGGGACAGGGCGTCACCGGGGAGCTGTTTTTT.

CDR3 sequence (DNA): TGTGCCATCAGTGGGGCAGGGGGCCGCTACGAGCAGTACTTC. It yields the protein CAISGAGGRYEQYF. V and J are TRBV10-3 and TRBJ2-7; TRBD1 matches at 8 bases. Germline loops: CDR1 ENHRY, CDR2 SYGVKD. CDR3 length: 14 residues. The J segment lost 3 bases and the V segment lost 4 bases, leaving 5 bases of the junction unmatched.

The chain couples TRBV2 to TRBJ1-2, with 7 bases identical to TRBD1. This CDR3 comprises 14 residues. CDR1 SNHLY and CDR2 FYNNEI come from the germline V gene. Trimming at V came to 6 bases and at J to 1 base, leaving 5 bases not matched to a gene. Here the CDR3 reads CASSGGGDNYGYTF. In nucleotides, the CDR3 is TGTGCCAGCAGCGGAGGGGGCGATAACTATGGCTACACCTTC.

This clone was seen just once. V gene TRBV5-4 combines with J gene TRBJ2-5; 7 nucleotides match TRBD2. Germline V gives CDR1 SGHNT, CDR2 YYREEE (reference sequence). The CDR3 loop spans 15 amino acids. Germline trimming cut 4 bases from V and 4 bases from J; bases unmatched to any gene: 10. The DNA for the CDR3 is TGTGCCAGCAGCCTCGTCGGGGAGGGATTAGAGACCCAGTACTTC. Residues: CASSLVGEGLETQYF.

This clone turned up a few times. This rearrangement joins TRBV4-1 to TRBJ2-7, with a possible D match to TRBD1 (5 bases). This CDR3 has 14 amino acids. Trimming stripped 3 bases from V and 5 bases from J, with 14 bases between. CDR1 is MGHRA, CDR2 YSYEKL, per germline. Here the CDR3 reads CASSQKSGIHEQYF. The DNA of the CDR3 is TGCGCCAGCAGCCAGAAATCAGGGATCCACGAGCAGTACTTC.